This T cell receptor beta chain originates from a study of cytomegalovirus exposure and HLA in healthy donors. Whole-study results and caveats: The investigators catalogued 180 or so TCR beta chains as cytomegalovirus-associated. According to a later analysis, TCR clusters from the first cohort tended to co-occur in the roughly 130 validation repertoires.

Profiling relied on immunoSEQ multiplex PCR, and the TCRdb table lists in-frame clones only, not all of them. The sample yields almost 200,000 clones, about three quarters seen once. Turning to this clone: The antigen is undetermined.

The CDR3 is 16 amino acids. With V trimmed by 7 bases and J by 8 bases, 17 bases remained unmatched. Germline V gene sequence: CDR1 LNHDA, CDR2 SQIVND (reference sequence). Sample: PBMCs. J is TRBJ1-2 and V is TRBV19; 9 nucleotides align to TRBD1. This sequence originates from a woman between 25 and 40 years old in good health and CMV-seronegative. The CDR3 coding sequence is TGTGCCAGTATAGAACGGGACAGGGTAGGTCGTTCGGGCTACACCTTC. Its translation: CASIERDRVGRSGYTF.